A selection of T cell receptor beta chains follows, all from one sample in a study of blood T cell repertoires in COVID-19. Method: immunoSEQ multiplex PCR; TCRdb's copy keeps in-frame clones and lacks some. The sample has 150,000 to 160,000 clones; roughly 82% are singletons. Source material: peripheral blood. The receptors originated from a woman aged 45-59 years with acute or convalescent COVID-19. CDR3s include the opening cysteine and the closing phenylalanine or tryptophan. The order of the fields is CDR3 protein, CDR3 DNA, D gene, clone size, CDR3 length, J gene, V gene. The D gene is left open where the match is weak. Clone size is shown for a subset of rows, as once, few, many or a class of expanded clone.

CASSLAGGTSNEKLFF | TGCGCCAGCAGCTTGGCCGGTGGGACAAGTAATGAAAAACTGTTTTTT | NA | NA | 16 | TRBJ1-4 | TRBV5-1
CASSEQGYEQYF | TGTGCCAGTAGCGAACAGGGCTACGAGCAGTACTTC | NA | NA | 12 | TRBJ2-7 | TRBV19
CASSYPTRGRYEQYF | TGTGCCAGCAGTTACCCAACTCGGGGGAGGTACGAGCAGTACTTC | NA | NA | 15 | TRBJ2-7 | TRBV6-5
CASGRRESTDTQYF | TGTGCCAGCGGCAGGCGCGAAAGCACAGATACGCAGTATTTT | NA | NA | 14 | TRBJ2-3 | TRBV5-4
CASSSISGGLSSYNEQFF | TGTGCCAGCAGCAGCATTAGCGGGGGGCTGAGCTCCTACAATGAGCAGTTCTTC | TRBD2 | NA | 18 | TRBJ2-1 | TRBV7-6
CSASAGTDNQPQHF | TGCAGTGCTAGTGCCGGGACAGACAATCAGCCCCAGCATTTT | TRBD1 | NA | 14 | TRBJ1-5 | TRBV20-1
CASSPSNRVGRPYEQYF | TGTGCCAGCAGCCCCAGCAACAGGGTGGGCCGCCCCTACGAGCAGTACTTC | NA | NA | 17 | TRBJ2-7 | TRBV11-2
CASSQTGGSYEQYF | TGTGCCAGCAGCCAGACAGGGGGCTCGTACGAGCAGTACTTC | TRBD1 | NA | 14 | TRBJ2-7 | TRBV7-8
CASSQDLMNEQFF | TGTGCCAGCAGCCAAGATCTAATGAATGAGCAGTTCTTC | NA | NA | 13 | TRBJ2-1 | TRBV4-2
CASSYGHANTGELFF | TGTGCCAGCAGTTACGGCCACGCGAACACCGGGGAGCTGTTTTTT | NA | NA | 15 | TRBJ2-2 | TRBV6-5
CASSSPRGLPPSDTQYF | TGTGCCAGCAGCTCCCCCCGGGGACTGCCACCCTCAGATACGCAGTATTTT | NA | NA | 17 | TRBJ2-3 | TRBV7-3
CASSQDLEGGVRGDTQYF | TGTGCCAGCAGCCAAGATCTTGAGGGAGGGGTGAGAGGAGATACGCAGTATTTT | TRBD2 | NA | 18 | TRBJ2-3 | TRBV4-2
CASSLAGATYNEQFF | TGCGCCAGCAGCTTAGCGGGGGCCACCTACAATGAGCAGTTCTTC | TRBD2 | NA | 15 | TRBJ2-1 | TRBV5-1
CASSPGLAGPEQYF | TGTGCCAGCAGCCCCGGACTAGCGGGACCCGAGCAGTACTTC | TRBD2 | NA | 14 | TRBJ2-7 | TRBV7-2
CASSSQGARKTQYF | TGTGCCAGCAGCTCTCAGGGGGCGCGGAAGACCCAGTACTTC | TRBD1 | NA | 14 | TRBJ2-5 | TRBV11-2
CASSSGTPDANEKLFF | TGTGCCAGCAGCTCCGGGACTCCGGATGCTAATGAAAAACTGTTTTTT | NA | NA | 16 | TRBJ1-4 | TRBV5-8
CATSDLDSSFTGELFF | TGTGCCACCAGTGACCTGGACAGCAGTTTTACCGGGGAGCTGTTTTTT | NA | NA | 16 | TRBJ2-2 | TRBV24-1
CASSINNGGELFF | TGTGCCAGTAGTATAAACAATGGGGGGGAACTGTTTTTT | TRBD2 | NA | 13 | TRBJ2-2 | TRBV19
CASSWAGVSNYGYTF | TGTGCCAGCAGCTGGGCAGGGGTGTCCAACTATGGCTACACCTTC | NA | NA | 15 | TRBJ1-2 | TRBV7-8
CASRGQAPANEQFF | TGTGCCAGCAGGGGACAGGCCCCCGCCAATGAGCAGTTCTTC | TRBD1 | NA | 14 | TRBJ2-1 | TRBV6-5
CSVDGTRGEKTQYF | TGCAGCGTTGATGGGACAAGAGGAGAGAAGACCCAGTACTTC | NA | NA | 14 | TRBJ2-5 | TRBV29-1
CASSPLGSNQPQHF | TGTGCCAGCTCACCCCTAGGTAGCAATCAGCCCCAGCATTTT | NA | once | 14 | TRBJ1-5 | TRBV18
CASSWATGGTGETQYF | TGCGCCAGCAGCTGGGCAACAGGGGGCACGGGGGAGACCCAGTACTTC | TRBD1 | NA | 16 | TRBJ2-5 | TRBV5-1
CASSILAGTYEQYF | TGTGCCAGTAGTATTCTAGCGGGAACCTACGAGCAGTACTTC | TRBD2 | NA | 14 | TRBJ2-7 | TRBV19
CASSAGTGVREQYF | TGTGCCAGCAGCGCCGGGACAGGGGTCCGCGAGCAGTACTTC | TRBD1 | NA | 14 | TRBJ2-7 | TRBV7-6
CASSGSSGLGTEAFF | TGTGCCAGCAGTGGGTCCTCAGGGTTGGGCACTGAAGCTTTCTTT | NA | NA | 15 | TRBJ1-1 | TRBV2
CASSLEGGLGHQPQHF | TGTGCCAGCAGCCTCGAAGGGGGCTTGGGACATCAGCCCCAGCATTTT | TRBD1 | NA | 16 | TRBJ1-5 | TRBV6-2/TRBV6-3
CASSIQGARNSPLHF | TGTGCCAGTAGTATTCAGGGGGCGAGGAATTCACCCCTCCACTTT | TRBD1 | NA | 15 | TRBJ1-6 | TRBV19
CASSLLVEKDEQFF | TGTGCCAGTAGCCTCCTCGTGGAGAAGGATGAGCAGTTCTTC | NA | NA | 14 | TRBJ2-1 | TRBV19
CASSFSGGDPYEQYF | TGTGCCAGCAGCTTTTCGGGGGGGGATCCTTACGAGCAGTACTTC | TRBD2 | NA | 15 | TRBJ2-7 | TRBV7-2
CASSPGQGAVNYGYTF | TGTGCCAGCAGCCCGGGACAGGGGGCGGTAAACTATGGCTACACCTTC | TRBD1 | NA | 16 | TRBJ1-2 | TRBV5-4
CASSLNRGPQETQYF | TGTGCCAGCAGCTTAAACAGGGGACCTCAAGAGACCCAGTACTTC | TRBD1 | NA | 15 | TRBJ2-5 | TRBV7-2
CASSQGSGMAEKLFF | TGTGCCAGCAGCCAAGGGTCAGGAATGGCTGAAAAACTGTTTTTT | NA | NA | 15 | TRBJ1-4 | TRBV4-2
CASRVGSTDTQYF | TGTGCCAGCAGGGTCGGGAGCACAGATACGCAGTATTTT | NA | NA | 13 | TRBJ2-3 | TRBV28
CASSTPSTAYNEQFF | TGTGCCAGTAGTACGCCCAGTACCGCCTACAATGAGCAGTTCTTC | NA | NA | 15 | TRBJ2-1 | TRBV19
CASSFPGQVEKLFF | TGTGCCAGCAGTTTTCCGGGACAGGTTGAAAAACTGTTTTTT | TRBD1 | once | 14 | TRBJ1-4 | TRBV28
CASSLGGRTSWETQYF | TGTGCCAGCAGTTTAGGCGGGAGGACCTCCTGGGAGACCCAGTACTTC | TRBD2 | NA | 16 | TRBJ2-5 | TRBV27
CASSELGRNEQFF | TGTGCCAGCAGTGAATTGGGGAGGAATGAGCAGTTCTTC | NA | NA | 13 | TRBJ2-1 | TRBV6-1
CASSQVGGRTEAFF | TGTGCCAGCAGCCAAGTCGGGGGTAGGACTGAAGCTTTCTTT | NA | NA | 14 | TRBJ1-1 | TRBV3-1/TRBV3-2
CASGLGTGGDLPPDTQYF | TGTGCTAGTGGTCTCGGGACAGGGGGGGATCTTCCCCCAGATACGCAGTATTTT | TRBD1 | NA | 18 | TRBJ2-3 | TRBV12-5
CASKSGDPYNEQFF | TGTGCCAGTAAAAGCGGGGATCCCTACAATGAGCAGTTCTTC | TRBD2 | NA | 14 | TRBJ2-1 | TRBV19
CASSPSEGNTEAFF | TGTGCCAGCAGTCCCTCGGAGGGGAACACTGAAGCTTTCTTT | NA | NA | 14 | TRBJ1-1 | TRBV6-5
CASSLAGTGYGYTF | TGTGCCAGCAGCTTAGCCGGGACAGGGTATGGCTACACCTTC | TRBD1 | NA | 14 | TRBJ1-2 | TRBV7-2
CASSQDLRRADTQYF | TGTGCCAGCAGCCAAGATCTTAGGAGGGCAGATACGCAGTATTTT | NA | NA | 15 | TRBJ2-3 | TRBV4-2
CASNPFASGKSVEQYF | TGTGCCAGCAATCCCTTCGCTAGCGGGAAATCGGTCGAGCAGTACTTC | TRBD2 | NA | 16 | TRBJ2-7 | TRBV7-2
CASSQELRQPQHF | TGCGCCAGCAGCCAAGAACTCCGTCAGCCCCAGCATTTT | NA | few | 13 | TRBJ1-5 | TRBV4-1
CASSFRQGRVLLEQYF | TGTGCCAGCAGCTTCCGCCAAGGCAGGGTACTTCTCGAGCAGTACTTC | NA | NA | 16 | TRBJ2-7 | TRBV13
CASSPPRALVNTEAFF | TGTGCCAGCTCACCACCGAGGGCGCTGGTCAACACTGAAGCTTTCTTT | NA | NA | 16 | TRBJ1-1 | TRBV18
CASSPRAGGYNEQFF | TGTGCCAGCAGCCCTAGAGCGGGGGGATACAATGAGCAGTTCTTC | TRBD2 | NA | 15 | TRBJ2-1 | TRBV7-3
CASSQGQLTSPNEQFF | TGTGCCAGCAGTCAAGGACAGTTGACTAGCCCTAATGAGCAGTTCTTC | NA | few | 16 | TRBJ2-1 | TRBV6-1
CASSSGIRNGKLFF | TGTGCCAGCAGTTCCGGGATCCGGAATGGAAAACTGTTTTTT | NA | NA | 14 | TRBJ1-4 | TRBV27
CATPPRLAANRSSYNEQFF | TGTGCCACCCCCCCCCGCCTAGCGGCCAACAGGAGCTCGTACAATGAGCAGTTCTTC | NA | NA | 19 | TRBJ2-1 | TRBV7-5
CASSVLAGYTDTQYF | TGTGCCAGCAGTGTACTAGCGGGATACACAGATACGCAGTATTTT | TRBD2 | NA | 15 | TRBJ2-3 | TRBV6-4
CASQLAVTSREQYF | TGTGCCAGTCAGTTGGCCGTGACTAGCCGCGAGCAGTACTTC | TRBD2 | NA | 14 | TRBJ2-7 | TRBV27
CASSSQTGGHQPQHF | TGTGCCAGCAGCAGCCAGACAGGGGGCCATCAGCCCCAGCATTTT | TRBD1 | NA | 15 | TRBJ1-5 | TRBV6-5
CASSLVGRGSYEQYF | TGTGCCAGCAGCTTGGTGGGCAGGGGGTCCTACGAGCAGTACTTC | TRBD1 | once | 15 | TRBJ2-7 | TRBV7-9
CASSLDGGQADTQYF | TGTGCCAGCAGCTTAGACGGGGGACAGGCAGATACGCAGTATTTT | TRBD1 | once | 15 | TRBJ2-3 | TRBV7-2